Listed below are T cell receptor beta chains from one sample, sequenced in a study of response to subunit inactivated influenza vaccine. TCRdb passed the RT-PCR reads through MiXCR, listing each CDR3 protein once. Among approximately 530,000 distinct CDR3 sequences listed, approximately 7.1% were seen once. This material consisted of PBMCs from blood, taken around 25 months after vaccination. The receptors derive from a man aged 45 to 75 who received an inactivated influenza vaccine. Each CDR3 is given with its conserved first and last residue. Each record gives: V gene, clone size, J gene, D gene, CDR3 DNA, CDR3 protein. A D gene is named only where the DNA matches it firmly. The size field is filled for only some rows; it gives once, few, many or a size class.

V: TRBV24-1
size: many
J: TRBJ1-5
D: .
DNA: TGTGCCACCAGTGGACCCGAGGGTCAGCCCCAGCATTTT
CDR3: CATSGPEGQPQHF

V: TRBV6-1
size: .
J: TRBJ1-2
D: .
DNA: TGTGCCAGCAGCCGAGGGGACGGTCGCCAATATGGCTACACCTTC
CDR3: CASSRGDGRQYGYTF

V: TRBV20-1
size: few
J: TRBJ1-5
D: TRBD1
DNA: TGCAGTGCTCCGAGGGGGACAGGCTCGGAGGTTCAGCCCCAGCATTTT
CDR3: CSAPRGTGSEVQPQHF

V: TRBV12-3/TRBV12-4
size: .
J: TRBJ1-2
D: TRBD1
DNA: TGTGCCAGCTCGAACAGGGGCAGGAAGTATGGCTACACCTTC
CDR3: CASSNRGRKYGYTF

V: TRBV28
size: many
J: TRBJ2-1
D: .
DNA: TGTGCCAGCCACGGGGTAAATCGTTTCGTTGGTGAGCAGTTCTTC
CDR3: CASHGVNRFVGEQFF

V: TRBV3-1
size: few
J: TRBJ2-7
D: TRBD2
DNA: TGTGCCAGCAGCCAAGCCCAGCGGGGTTACGAGCAGTACTTC
CDR3: CASSQAQRGYEQYF

V: TRBV25-1
size: few
J: TRBJ1-1
D: TRBD1
DNA: TGTGCCAGCAGTGAGAGGGACAGACCATTTTACACGAACACTGAAGCTTTCTTT
CDR3: CASSERDRPFYTNTEAFF

V: TRBV20-1
size: .
J: TRBJ2-5
D: .
DNA: TGCAGTGCTAGGGCACTCCAAGAGACCCAGTACTTC
CDR3: CSARALQETQYF

V: TRBV18
size: .
J: TRBJ1-5
D: .
DNA: TGTGCCAGCTCAACGACAGTAACGGATCAGCCCCAGCATTTT
CDR3: CASSTTVTDQPQHF

V: TRBV11-2
size: few
J: TRBJ2-4
D: .
DNA: TGTGCCAGCAGCTTAGTCGGAGCCAAAAACATTCAGTACTTC
CDR3: CASSLVGAKNIQYF

V: TRBV9
size: .
J: TRBJ2-1
D: TRBD2
DNA: TGTGCCAGCAGCGTAGGCGGGAGCCTCTACAATGAGCAGTTCTTC
CDR3: CASSVGGSLYNEQFF

V: TRBV24-1
size: .
J: TRBJ2-1
D: TRBD2
DNA: TGTGCCACCAGTGAAAGCGGGGGCTCCTACAATGAGCAGTTCTTC
CDR3: CATSESGGSYNEQFF

V: TRBV7-9
size: .
J: TRBJ2-5
D: TRBD2
DNA: TGTGCCAGCAGCCCAAACCCGGGACTAGCGGGGGAAGAGACCCAGTACTTC
CDR3: CASSPNPGLAGEETQYF

V: TRBV11-2
size: few
J: TRBJ2-1
D: .
DNA: TGTGCCAGCAGCTTAGTCGTTTCCGCAGCCTACAATGAGCAGTTCTTC
CDR3: CASSLVVSAAYNEQFF

V: TRBV5-1
size: many
J: TRBJ2-2
D: .
DNA: TGCGCCAGCAGCTTCCAGGGACGAGAAACCGGGGAGCTGTTTTTT
CDR3: CASSFQGRETGELFF

V: TRBV20-1
size: .
J: TRBJ2-7
D: .
DNA: TGCAGTGCTGATGAAGGGGGGGCCTACGAGCAGTACTTC
CDR3: CSADEGGAYEQYF

V: TRBV29-1
size: .
J: TRBJ1-2
D: .
DNA: TGCAGCGTCGCCGGGACACTGCATGGCTACACCTTC
CDR3: CSVAGTLHGYTF